The T cell receptor (beta chain) described here comes from a study of post-analysis software for immune sequencing data. Unique molecular identifiers featured in each of the TCR beta cDNA libraries. Out of 1 to 10 million T cells, hundreds of thousands of cDNA molecules were generated. TCRdb reanalysed the PCR reads using MiXCR and keeps one entry per CDR3 protein. Among roughly 670,000 distinct CDR3 sequences listed, over 45% were seen once. In the case of this clonotype: Antigen: not known.

Findings and caveats of the study: There was significantly lower normalized Chao1 diversity in multiple sclerosis patients than in controls. In patients, about 5 TRBV segments were more frequent than in controls, with TRBV5-6, TRBV5-1 and TRBV20-1 among them. By F measure, samples from a shared preparation batch strongly co-clustered.

The CDR3 has 12 amino acids. Germline assignment: CDR1 SQVTM and CDR2 ANQGSEA. V lost 7 bases, J lost 5 bases, and 5 bases stayed unmatched. The chain employs TRBV29-1 and TRBJ2-1; 7 bases line up with TRBD2. This TCR came from a girl between 2 and 10 years old with multiple sclerosis. Source material: blood. CDR3 in amino acids: CSAAGWNNEQFF. DNA of the CDR3: TGCAGCGCAGCGGGGTGGAACAATGAGCAGTTCTTC.